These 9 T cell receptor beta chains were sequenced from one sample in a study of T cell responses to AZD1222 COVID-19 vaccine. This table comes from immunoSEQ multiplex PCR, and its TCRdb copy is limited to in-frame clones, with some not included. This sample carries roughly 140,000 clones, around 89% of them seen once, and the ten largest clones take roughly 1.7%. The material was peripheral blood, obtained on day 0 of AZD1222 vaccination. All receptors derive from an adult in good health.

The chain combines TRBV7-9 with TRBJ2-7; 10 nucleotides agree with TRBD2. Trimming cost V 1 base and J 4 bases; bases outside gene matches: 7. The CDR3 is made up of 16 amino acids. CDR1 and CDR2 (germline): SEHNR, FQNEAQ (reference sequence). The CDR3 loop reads CASSLVAGGYWYEQYF. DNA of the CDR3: TGTGCCAGCAGCTTAGTAGCGGGAGGCTATTGGTACGAGCAGTACTTC.

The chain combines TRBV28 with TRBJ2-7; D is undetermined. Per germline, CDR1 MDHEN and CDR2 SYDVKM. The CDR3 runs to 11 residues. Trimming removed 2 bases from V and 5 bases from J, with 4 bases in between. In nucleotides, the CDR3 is TGTGCCAGCAGTTTACAACACGAGCAGTACTTC. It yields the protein CASSLQHEQYF.

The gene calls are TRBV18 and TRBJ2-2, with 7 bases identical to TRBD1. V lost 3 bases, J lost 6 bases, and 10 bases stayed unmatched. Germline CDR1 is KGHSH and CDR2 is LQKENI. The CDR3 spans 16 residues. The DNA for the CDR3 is TGTGCCAGCTCACCTTCGACAGGGTTCGGAGCCGGGGAGCTGTTTTTT. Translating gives CASSPSTGFGAGELFF. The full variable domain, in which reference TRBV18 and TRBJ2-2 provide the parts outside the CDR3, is NAGVMQNPRHLVRRRGQEARLRCSPMKGHSHVYWYRQLPEEGLKFMVYLQKENIIDESGMPKERFSAEFPKEGPSILRIQQVVRGDSAAYFCASSPSTGFGAGELFFGEGSRLTVL.

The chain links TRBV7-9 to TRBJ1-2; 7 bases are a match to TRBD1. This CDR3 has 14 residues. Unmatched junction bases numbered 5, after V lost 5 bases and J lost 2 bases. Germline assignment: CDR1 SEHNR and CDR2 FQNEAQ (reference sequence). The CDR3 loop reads CASSPGQQNYGYTF. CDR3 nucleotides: TGTGCCAGCAGCCCGGGACAGCAAAACTATGGCTACACCTTC.

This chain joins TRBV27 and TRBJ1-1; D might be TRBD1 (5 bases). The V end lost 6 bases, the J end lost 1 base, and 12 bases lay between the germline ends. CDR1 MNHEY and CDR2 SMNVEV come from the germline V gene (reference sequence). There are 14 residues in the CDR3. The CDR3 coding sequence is TGTGCCAGCAGACTGGGGCCGAGGAACACTGAAGCTTTCTTT. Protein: CASRLGPRNTEAFF.

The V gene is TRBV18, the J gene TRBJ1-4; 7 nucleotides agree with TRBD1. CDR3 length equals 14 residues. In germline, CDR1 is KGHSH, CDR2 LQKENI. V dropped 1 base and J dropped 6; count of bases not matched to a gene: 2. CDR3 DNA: TGTGCCAGCTCACCACTTGACAGGGATGAAAAACTGTTTTTT. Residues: CASSPLDRDEKLFF. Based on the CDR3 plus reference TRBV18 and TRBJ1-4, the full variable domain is NAGVMQNPRHLVRRRGQEARLRCSPMKGHSHVYWYRQLPEEGLKFMVYLQKENIIDESGMPKERFSAEFPKEGPSILRIQQVVRGDSAAYFCASSPLDRDEKLFFGSGTQLSVL.

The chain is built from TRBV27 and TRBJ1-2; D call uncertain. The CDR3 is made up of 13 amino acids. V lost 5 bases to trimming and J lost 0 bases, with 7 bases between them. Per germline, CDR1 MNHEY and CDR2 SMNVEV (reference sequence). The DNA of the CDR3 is TGTGCCAGCAGTAAAACGGCTAACTATGGCTACACCTTC. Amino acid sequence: CASSKTANYGYTF.

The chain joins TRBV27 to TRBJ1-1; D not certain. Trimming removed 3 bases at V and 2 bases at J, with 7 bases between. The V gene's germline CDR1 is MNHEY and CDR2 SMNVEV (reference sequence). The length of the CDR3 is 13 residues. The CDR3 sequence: CASSFGPNTEAFF. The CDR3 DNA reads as TGTGCCAGCAGTTTTGGTCCTAACACTGAAGCTTTCTTT.

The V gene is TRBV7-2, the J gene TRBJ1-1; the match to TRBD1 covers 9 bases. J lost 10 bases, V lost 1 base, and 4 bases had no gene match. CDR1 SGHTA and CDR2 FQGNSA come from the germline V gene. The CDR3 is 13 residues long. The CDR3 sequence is CASSLGTGDIAFF. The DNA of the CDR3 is TGTGCCAGCAGCTTAGGGACAGGGGATATAGCTTTCTTT.